This T cell receptor (beta chain) was documented in a study of blood T cells in healthy people across ages (dated by TCRdb to between 2015 and 2016). Broadly, across the study: Template switching captured roughly one uniquely barcoded TCR beta cDNA molecule per two T cells in model experiments. To track age-related changes in TCR beta repertoire diversity, the study relied on deep sequencing normalized with unique cDNA molecular identifiers. Four age groups were formed from the donors: young (average roughly 16 years), middle-aged (around 39), aged (approximately 60) and long-lived (less than 85). To avoid experimental bias, donors of different ages were randomly spread across the sequencing lanes. Using the same blood draw, the study looked at two additional independent replicas of 1 million unique cDNA reads for two donors, one aged 18 to 30 and the other aged 80 or older. Paper-wide results and their limitations: Since profiling was done on bulk unsorted PBMCs, naive and antigen-experienced compartments could not be conclusively compared. A strong correlation was found between observed TCR beta diversity and the percentage of naive T cells measured by flow cytometry. Donor CMV infection status was unknown, potentially confounding age-related changes in expanded clonotypes. Estimates of total diversity based on one million sequenced T cells were regarded as lower bounds and as underestimates. Compared with the aged group, more naive CD4+ T cells, fewer expanded clones and increased TCR diversity were shown by the long-lived group, suggesting age selection. As age increased, observed TCR beta diversity per million T cells dropped in a roughly linear way, and a significant reduction was already evident by age 40.

The library came from 5' RACE. Sequencing was carried out with an Illumina HiSeq 2500. A second PCR of about 7 to 12 cycles was run with a J-beta primer mix and a sample-barcoded 5' primer. A template-switch 5' adaptor carrying 12 random nucleotides introduced a unique molecular identifier onto each TCR beta cDNA molecule. Each sample yielded at least 2.5 million CDR3-containing paired-end reads. First-strand cDNA synthesis was performed from all RNA using the Mint cDNA synthesis kit, with priming by a TRBC-specific oligonucleotide. After uracil-DNA glycosylase treatment, a first 18-cycle PCR used universal primers M1SS and BC2_uni_R on all cDNA. Per the original workflow: Each sample was normalized by randomly selecting 1 million high-quality reads, each carrying a distinct molecular identifier. Reads with shared molecular identifiers were discarded instead of being binned into consensus sequences. MiTCR, run with a Q25 quality threshold and the strictest error-elimination algorithm, handled CDR3 identification, clonotype clustering and error correction. Lower-bound total TCR beta diversity was estimated with a nonparametric unseen species model using Euler transformation. The public reads were reprocessed in TCRdb via fastp at Q25 and MiXCR, keeping in-frame beta chains. Rows with one shared CDR3 protein collapse into an entry with the most common genes and DNA. TCRdb assigned the V and J calls; the authors' analysis was not used. This sample gives 1,500,000 or so distinct CDR3 sequences in total; about 45% of them show up just once. The top ten clones comprise 4% of the sample.

Sequences SGHTA (CDR1) and FQGNSA (CDR2) are obtained from the germline V gene. Inclusive of the bounding cysteine and phenylalanine, the CDR3 is 12 residues long. Here the CDR3 DNA is all that survives: 36 bases in frame from base 1. The trim is 4 bases for V and 7 bases for J, with a gap of 10 bases between the germline ends. The donors were roughly 39 Caucasian individuals from Russia, aged roughly 6 to 90 years, who were systemically healthy. Around 10 milliliters of peripheral blood were collected from each donor into EDTA-treated Vacutainer tubes. Ficoll-Paque density-gradient centrifugation was used to isolate PBMCs, with at least 6.5 million obtained per sample. Total RNA was extracted from PBMCs with Trizol reagent, with at least 5 micrograms obtained per sample. The percentages of naive CD45RAhigh/CD27high T cells were determined by flow cytometry on a PBMC aliquot from every donor. This clonotype was counted between two and nine times. Its antigen remains undetermined. No much larger clone exists at a distance of one base, and base qualities are not known.

The sequenced material came from blood. The receptor chain draws on TRBV7-2 and TRBJ1-1; the D gene assignment is ambiguous. The origin of this receptor is a woman aged 18 to 35 in good health. The CDR3 in this case is CASSSRWGEAFF. The nucleotide sequence reads TGTGCCAGCAGCTCTCGGTGGGGTGAAGCTTTCTTT. With the rest looked up from the reference TRBV7-2 and TRBJ1-1 genes rather than sequenced, the full variable domain is GAGVSQSPSNKVTEKGKDVELRCDPISGHTALYWYRQSLGQGLEFLIYFQGNSAPDKSGLPSDRFSAERTGGSVSTLTIQRTQQEDSAVYLCASSSRWGEAFFGQGTRLTVV.